This section outlines one T cell receptor beta chain sequence together with its context. The target antigen is unknown. The data derive from a study of cytomegalovirus exposure and HLA in healthy donors. Study-wide results and caveats: Donors were assumed by presence/absence analyses to have roughly uniform sequencing depth.

In the PCR, 60 Vbeta and 13 Jbeta primers were used. This table comes from immunoSEQ multiplex PCR, and its TCRdb copy is limited to in-frame clones, with some not included. The data show 100,000 to 150,000 clones, 80% seen once. Donors were ostensibly healthy at sampling, although undocumented immune exposures were probable. This CDR3 is built from 14 residues. Germline CDR1 MDHEN, CDR2 SYDVKM. Trimming shortened V by 8 bases and J by 1 base, and 14 bases separated the two germline ends. The chain uses TRBV28 and TRBJ1-2; D uncertain. The TCR sequence derives from a man aged 30-40 years in good health and CMV-seropositive. Sequenced material: PBMCs. The CDR3 nucleotides read TGTGCCAGCGGTCCATGGAGTGTTAACTATGGCTACACCTTC. Translation: CASGPWSVNYGYTF.